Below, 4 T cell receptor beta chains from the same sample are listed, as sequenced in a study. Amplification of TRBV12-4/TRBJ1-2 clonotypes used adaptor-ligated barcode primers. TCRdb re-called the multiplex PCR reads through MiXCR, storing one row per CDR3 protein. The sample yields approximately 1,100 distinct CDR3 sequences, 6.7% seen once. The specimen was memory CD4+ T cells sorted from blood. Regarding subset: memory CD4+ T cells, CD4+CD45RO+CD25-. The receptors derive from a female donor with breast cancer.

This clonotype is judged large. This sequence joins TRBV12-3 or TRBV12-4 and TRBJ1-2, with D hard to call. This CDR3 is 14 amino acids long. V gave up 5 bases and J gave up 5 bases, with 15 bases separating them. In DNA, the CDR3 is TGTGCCAGCAGTGCCGGACGGAGAGGGTATGGCTACACCTTC. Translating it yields CASSAGRRGYGYTF.

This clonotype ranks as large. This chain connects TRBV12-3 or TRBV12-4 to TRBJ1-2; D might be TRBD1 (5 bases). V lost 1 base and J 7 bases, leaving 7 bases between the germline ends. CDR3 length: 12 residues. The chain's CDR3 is CASSLVTGGYTF. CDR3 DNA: TGTGCCAGCAGTTTAGTAACAGGTGGCTACACCTTC.

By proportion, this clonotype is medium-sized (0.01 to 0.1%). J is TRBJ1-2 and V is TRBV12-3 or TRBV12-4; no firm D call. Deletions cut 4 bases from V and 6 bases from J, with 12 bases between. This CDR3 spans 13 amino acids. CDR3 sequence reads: CASSYGEMHGYTF. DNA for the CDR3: TGTGCCAGCAGTTACGGGGAAATGCATGGCTACACCTTC.

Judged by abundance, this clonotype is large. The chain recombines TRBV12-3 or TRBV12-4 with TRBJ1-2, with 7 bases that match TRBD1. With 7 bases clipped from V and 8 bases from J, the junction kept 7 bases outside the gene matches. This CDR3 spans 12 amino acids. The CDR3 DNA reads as TGTGCCAGCACCCGACAGGGTCGGGGCTACACCTTC. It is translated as CASTRQGRGYTF.